The clone carrying this T cell receptor (beta chain) was seen repeatedly, ten times or more. Its target is not known. The source of the sample is a study of T-cell memory formation after mild COVID-19. The V gene's germline CDR1 is SSHAT and CDR2 FNYEAQ (reference sequence). The length of the CDR3 is 17 residues. Trimming cost V 5 bases and J 5 bases, with 19 bases left between them. MiXCR was run by TCRdb on the 5' RACE reads, yielding one entry per CDR3 protein. The sample lists approximately 210,000 distinct CDR3 sequences; about a sixth were seen once. General observations from the study: Cross-reactive memory seemingly joined, as some responding clones were found in pre-infection memory.

The sequence was collected from an adult woman who had mild COVID-19 (a few samples of this study predate the infection). Cell type and time point are not known. The source material was PBMCs or a T cell subset sorted from them (not recorded which). The V and J genes are TRBV7-7 and TRBJ1-6, with D hard to call. The CDR3 reads CASSHYPSTDHNSPLHF. The DNA for the CDR3 is TGTGCCAGCAGCCATTACCCTAGCACGGACCATAATTCACCCCTCCACTTT.